This TCR beta chain was captured by sequencing in a study of T cell responses to AZD1222 COVID-19 vaccine (dated by TCRdb to 2020 to 2022). Notes on the research overall: A total of over 230 trial participants underwent TCR sequencing, of whom about 210 received two doses of AZD1222 and about 26 received two doses of the MenACWY control vaccine. Trial participants were enrolled into age subgroups of 18-55, 56-69 and 70-plus years, which contained approximately 150, 28 and 58 TCR-sequenced participants, respectively. What the authors observed across the whole study: Conclusions about previously exposed vaccinees were limited because only six or seven AZD1222 recipients were SARS-CoV-2 seropositive at baseline. Spike-specific TCR breadth and depth rose significantly after two AZD1222 doses compared with day 0 and with MenACWY recipients. In the small 56-69-year group, the increase in depth fell short of significance, most likely because of low power. Participants were mostly white British and included more females than males, and it was suggested by the authors that clonal diversity may have been underestimated. Nearly half of unique spike-specific TCRs reportedly recognized epitopes outside regions mutated in the B.1.351 and B.1.1.7 variants. No day 14 peak-response samples were available, so repertoires were characterized only after the peak T cell response. The vaccine-associated CD4 TCRs covered the entire spike protein, and the dominant responses fell in regions 160-218 and 743-854.

This specimen's time point label, per the study, means: about 28 days (+/-7) after the second vaccine dose. AZD1222 recipients given second doses at about 4 weeks or at about 12 weeks were pooled, since spike-specific TCR depth and breadth were not found to differ between the two schedules. The vaccinee samples were drawn from two UK trials, COV001 and COV002, one of which was a single-blind randomized controlled phase 2/3 trial testing AZD1222 (ChAdOx1 nCoV-19) in healthy adults. For TCRbeta chain sequencing, PBMC samples were collected from trial participants at day 0 and at day 28 after the second dose. Comments on this clone: The specificity of this receptor is unknown. It has no much larger one-base neighbor in the sample; base qualities were not kept.

The CDR3 regions of human TCRbeta chains were analyzed by immunosequencing. The study's processing was this. TCRs in the repertoires were compared against a reference library of SARS-CoV-2-specific TCRs that had been generated with the MIRA antigen-specificity platform. Breadth was defined as the fraction of unique TCRs that were SARS-CoV-2-associated, and depth was defined as the fraction of total T cells that were SARS-CoV-2-associated. Using the MIRA data, each spike-specific TCR was mapped to the spike region that the TCR reacts to and placed in a CD4 or CD8 class. Log10-transformed breadth and depth values were compared by one-way ANOVA with Sidak's multiple comparisons tests. TCRdb retrieved this table from immuneACCESS and kept in-frame rearrangements only. Not all clones are present; in checked studies, unresolved V genes account for under half, and no reason is known for the remainder. V and J calls and clone size come straight from that table; D and trimming were deduced from the DNA. The sample includes over 100,000 clones, with about nine tenths observed a single time. The ten most abundant clones make up 2.6% of the sample.

Reading from cysteine to phenylalanine, the CDR3 counts 12 amino acids. The only DNA kept is the CDR3, 36 bases in frame from the first base. V trim: 5 bases; J trim: 8 bases; unmatched bases: 5. Via the germline V gene, CDR1 is SGHAT and CDR2 FQNNGV. Sequenced material: peripheral blood, taken 28 days after the second AZD1222 dose. The TCR comes from an adult who received the AZD1222 COVID-19 vaccine. The chain is encoded by TRBV11-2 joined to TRBJ1-2; TRBD1 agrees with 7 junctional bases. The CDR3 protein sequence reads: CASSQTGSGYTF. At the DNA level, the sequence is TGTGCCAGCAGCCAGACAGGGAGCGGCTACACCTTC.